This T cell receptor beta chain is from a study of blood T cell repertoires in COVID-19. In the study overall: Acute and convalescent COVID-19 samples came from the United States, Italy and Spain. PBMCs, B-cell-depleted T cells, or T cells provided the cDNA or gDNA that made up the material.

V was clipped by 4 bases and J by 4 bases; unmatched bases: 12. Looked up from germline, CDR1 is SGDLS and CDR2 is YYNGEE. This CDR3 is 17 amino acids long. This clone has only one observation. Per the original methods: Amplification of reference gene primers was used by the study to estimate nucleated cell counts. Assay used: immunoSEQ multiplex PCR; TCRdb lists only in-frame clones, some missing. That table furnishes V, J and clone size, whereas the DNA furnished D and trimming. The sample includes under 200,000 clones, more than 75% of them seen just once. The sequencing sample was made of peripheral blood. The chain uses TRBV9 and TRBJ1-1; TRBD1 matches at 11 bases. The receptor's source is a man between 45 and 60 years old who had recovered from COVID-19. The CDR3 loop reads CASSPSGQGAGGTEAFF. CDR3 DNA sequence: TGTGCCAGCAGCCCCTCCGGACAGGGGGCGGGGGGCACTGAAGCTTTCTTT.